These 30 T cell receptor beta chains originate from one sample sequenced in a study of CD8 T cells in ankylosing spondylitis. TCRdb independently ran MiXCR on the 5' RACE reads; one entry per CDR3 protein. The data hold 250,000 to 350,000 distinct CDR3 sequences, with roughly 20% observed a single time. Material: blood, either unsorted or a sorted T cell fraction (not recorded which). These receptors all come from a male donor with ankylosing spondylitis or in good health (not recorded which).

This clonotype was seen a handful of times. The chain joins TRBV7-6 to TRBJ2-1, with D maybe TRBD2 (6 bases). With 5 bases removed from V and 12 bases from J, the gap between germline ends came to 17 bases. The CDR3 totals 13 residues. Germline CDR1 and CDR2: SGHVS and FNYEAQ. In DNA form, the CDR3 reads TGTGCCAGCAGCGCGGGACTGGGGTTGGGGCAGTTCTTC. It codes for CASSAGLGLGQFF.

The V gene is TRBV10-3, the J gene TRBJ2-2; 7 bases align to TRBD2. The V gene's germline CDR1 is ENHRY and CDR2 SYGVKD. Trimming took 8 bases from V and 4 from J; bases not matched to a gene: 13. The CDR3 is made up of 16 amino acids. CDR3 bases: TGTGCCATCGGTCCGTCCAGCGGGGCAACCACCGGGGAGCTGTTTTTT. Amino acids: CAIGPSSGATTGELFF.

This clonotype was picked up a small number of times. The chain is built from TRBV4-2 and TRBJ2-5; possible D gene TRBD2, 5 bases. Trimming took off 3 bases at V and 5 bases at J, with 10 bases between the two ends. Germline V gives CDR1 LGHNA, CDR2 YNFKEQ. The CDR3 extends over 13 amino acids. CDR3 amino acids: CASSQEVGETQYF. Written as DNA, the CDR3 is TGTGCCAGCAGCCAGGAGGTGGGGGAGACCCAGTACTTC.

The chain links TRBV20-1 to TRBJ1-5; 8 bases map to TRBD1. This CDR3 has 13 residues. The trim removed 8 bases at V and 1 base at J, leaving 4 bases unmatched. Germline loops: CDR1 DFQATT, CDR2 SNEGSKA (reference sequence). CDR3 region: CSTRTGSNQPQHF. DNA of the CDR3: TGCAGTACTCGGACAGGGAGCAATCAGCCCCAGCATTTT.

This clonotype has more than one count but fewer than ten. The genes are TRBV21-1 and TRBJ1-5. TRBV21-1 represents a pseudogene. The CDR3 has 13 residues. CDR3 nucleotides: TGTGCCAGCAGCAGACCGAGCAATCAGCCCCAGCATTTT. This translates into CASSRPSNQPQHF.

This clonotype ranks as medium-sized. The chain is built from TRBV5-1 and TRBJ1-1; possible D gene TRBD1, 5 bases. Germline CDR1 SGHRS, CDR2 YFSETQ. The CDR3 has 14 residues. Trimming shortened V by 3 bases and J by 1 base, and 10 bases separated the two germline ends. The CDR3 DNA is TGCGCCAGCAGCTGGGGACGGAGGAACACTGAAGCTTTCTTT. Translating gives CASSWGRRNTEAFF.

The CDR3 region has the DNA TGTGCCAGCAGCCTTCTGGGACAGTCTAATTCACCCCTCCACTTT. Its translation is CASSLLGQSNSPLHF. This rearrangement joins TRBV7-2 to TRBJ1-6; 7 bases agree with TRBD1. Per the germline V gene, CDR1 is SGHTA and CDR2 is FQGNSA. The length of the CDR3 is 15 residues. V shed 5 bases and J 6 bases; nucleotides not matched to a gene: 7.

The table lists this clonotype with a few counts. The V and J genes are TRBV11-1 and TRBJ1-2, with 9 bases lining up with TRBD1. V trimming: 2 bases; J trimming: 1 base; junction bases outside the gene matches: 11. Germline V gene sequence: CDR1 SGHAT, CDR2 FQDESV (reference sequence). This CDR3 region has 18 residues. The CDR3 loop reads CASSLPGTGIDFNYGYTF. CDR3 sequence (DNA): TGTGCCAGCAGCTTACCCGGGACAGGGATCGATTTTAACTATGGCTACACCTTC. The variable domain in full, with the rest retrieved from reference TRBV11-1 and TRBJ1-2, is EAEVAQSPRYKITEKSQAVAFWCDPISGHATLYWYRQILGQGPELLVQFQDESVVDDSQLPKDRFSAERLKGVDSTLKIQPAELGDSAMYLCASSLPGTGIDFNYGYTFGSGTRLTVV.

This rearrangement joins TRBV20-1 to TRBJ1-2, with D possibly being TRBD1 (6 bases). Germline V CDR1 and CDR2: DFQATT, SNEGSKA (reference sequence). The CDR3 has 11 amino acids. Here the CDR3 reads CLHRGVNGYTF. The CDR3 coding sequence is TGCCTGCATAGGGGGGTCAACGGCTACACCTTC.

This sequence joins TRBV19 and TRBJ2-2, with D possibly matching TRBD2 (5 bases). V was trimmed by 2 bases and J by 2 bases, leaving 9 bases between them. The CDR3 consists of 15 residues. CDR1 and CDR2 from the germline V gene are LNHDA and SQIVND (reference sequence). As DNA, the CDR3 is TGTGCCAGTAGTATATCGGGAATCAACACCGGGGAGCTGTTTTTT. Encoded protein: CASSISGINTGELFF.

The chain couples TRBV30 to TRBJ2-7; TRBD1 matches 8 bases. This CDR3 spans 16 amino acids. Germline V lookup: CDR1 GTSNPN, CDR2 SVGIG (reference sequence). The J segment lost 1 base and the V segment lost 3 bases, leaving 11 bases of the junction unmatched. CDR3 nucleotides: TGTGCCTGGAGCCCGAGGGCGGGACAGGCTTCCTACGAGCAGTACGTC. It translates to CAWSPRAGQASYEQYV.

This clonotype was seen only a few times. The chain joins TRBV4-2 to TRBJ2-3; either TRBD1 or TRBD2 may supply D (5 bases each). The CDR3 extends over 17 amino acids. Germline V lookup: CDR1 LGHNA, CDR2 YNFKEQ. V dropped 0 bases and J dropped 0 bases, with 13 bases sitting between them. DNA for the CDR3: TGTGCCAGCAGCCAAGACGGGACCGCCCCTAGCACAGATACGCAGTATTTT. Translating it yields CASSQDGTAPSTDTQYF.

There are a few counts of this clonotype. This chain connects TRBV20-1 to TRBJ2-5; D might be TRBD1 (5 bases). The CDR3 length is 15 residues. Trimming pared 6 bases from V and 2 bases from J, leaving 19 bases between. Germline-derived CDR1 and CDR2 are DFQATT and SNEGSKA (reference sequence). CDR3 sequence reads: CSALLGQGPQETQYF. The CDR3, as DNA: TGCAGTGCCCTCTTAGGGCAGGGCCCACAAGAGACCCAGTACTTC.

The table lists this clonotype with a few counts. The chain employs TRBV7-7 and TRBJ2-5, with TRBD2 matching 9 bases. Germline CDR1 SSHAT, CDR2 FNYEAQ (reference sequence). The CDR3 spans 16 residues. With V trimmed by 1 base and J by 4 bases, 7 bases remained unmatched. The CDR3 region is CASSLVASGNGETQYF. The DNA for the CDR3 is TGTGCCAGCAGCTTAGTCGCTAGCGGGAATGGAGAGACCCAGTACTTC. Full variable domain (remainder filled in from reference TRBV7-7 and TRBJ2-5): GAGVSQSPRYKVTKRGQDVTLRCDPISSHATLYWYQQALGQGPEFLTYFNYEAQPDKSGLPSDRFSAERPEGSISTLTIQRTEQRDSAMYRCASSLVASGNGETQYFGPGTRLLVL.

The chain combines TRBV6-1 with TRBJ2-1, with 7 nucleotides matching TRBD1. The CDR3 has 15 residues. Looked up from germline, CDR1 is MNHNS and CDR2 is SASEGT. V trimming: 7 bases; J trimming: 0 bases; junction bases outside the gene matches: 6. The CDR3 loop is CASTPGDSSYNEQFF. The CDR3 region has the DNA TGTGCCAGCACGCCCGGGGACAGCTCCTACAATGAGCAGTTCTTC.

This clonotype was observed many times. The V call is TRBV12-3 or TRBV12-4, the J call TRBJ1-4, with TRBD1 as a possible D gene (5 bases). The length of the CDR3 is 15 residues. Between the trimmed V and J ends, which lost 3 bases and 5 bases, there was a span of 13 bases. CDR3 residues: CASSFDSGRNEKLFF. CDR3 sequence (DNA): TGTGCCAGCAGTTTTGACAGTGGGAGGAATGAAAAACTGTTTTTT.

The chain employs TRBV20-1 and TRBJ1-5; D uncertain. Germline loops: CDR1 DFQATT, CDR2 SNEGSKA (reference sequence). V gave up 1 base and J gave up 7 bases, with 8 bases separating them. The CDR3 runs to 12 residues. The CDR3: CSARARRQPQHF. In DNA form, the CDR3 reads TGCAGTGCTAGAGCGAGAAGGCAGCCCCAGCATTTT.

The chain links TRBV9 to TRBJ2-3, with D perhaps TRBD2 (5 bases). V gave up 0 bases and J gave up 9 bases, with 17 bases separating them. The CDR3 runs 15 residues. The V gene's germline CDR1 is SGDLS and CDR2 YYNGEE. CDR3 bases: TGTGCCAGCAGCGTAGATCCGGGAACATTTGGGACGCAGTATTTT. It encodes CASSVDPGTFGTQYF.

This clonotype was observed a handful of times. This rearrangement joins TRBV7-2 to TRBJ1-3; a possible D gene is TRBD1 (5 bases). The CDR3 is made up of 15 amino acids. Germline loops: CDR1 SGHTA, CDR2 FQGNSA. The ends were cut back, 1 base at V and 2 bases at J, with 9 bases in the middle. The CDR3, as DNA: TGTGCCAGCAGCTTAGGGGGGACTACTGGAAACACCATATATTTT. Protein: CASSLGGTTGNTIYF.

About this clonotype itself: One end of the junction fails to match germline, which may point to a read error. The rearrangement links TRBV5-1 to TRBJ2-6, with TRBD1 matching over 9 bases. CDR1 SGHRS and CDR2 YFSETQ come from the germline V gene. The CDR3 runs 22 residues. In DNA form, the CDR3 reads TGCGCCAGCAGCCCGCGGGACAGGGAAACGGGCCGTTCCAGCTCTGGGACCAACGTCCTGACTTTC. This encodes CASSPRDRETGRSSSGTNVLTF.

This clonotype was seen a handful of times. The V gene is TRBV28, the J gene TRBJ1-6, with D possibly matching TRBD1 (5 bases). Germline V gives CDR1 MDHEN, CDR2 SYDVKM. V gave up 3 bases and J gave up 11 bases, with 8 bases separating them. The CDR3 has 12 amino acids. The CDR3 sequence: CASSFRDAPLHF. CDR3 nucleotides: TGTGCCAGCAGTTTCAGGGATGCACCCCTCCACTTT. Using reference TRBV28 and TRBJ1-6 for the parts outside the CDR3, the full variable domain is DVKVTQSSRYLVKRTGEKVFLECVQDMDHENMFWYRQDPGLGLRLIYFSYDVKMKEKGDIPEGYSVSREKKERFSLILESASTNQTSMYLCASSFRDAPLHFGNGTRLTVT.

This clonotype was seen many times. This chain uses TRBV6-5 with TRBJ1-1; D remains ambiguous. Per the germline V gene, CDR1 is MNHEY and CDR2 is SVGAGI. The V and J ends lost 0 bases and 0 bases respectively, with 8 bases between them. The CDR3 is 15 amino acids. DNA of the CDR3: TGTGCCAGCAGTTACTCGGCGACACTGAACACTGAAGCTTTCTTT. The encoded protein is CASSYSATLNTEAFF.

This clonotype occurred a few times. Written as DNA, the CDR3 is TGCAGTGCTACCCGTGGAACAGGGGACACTGAAGCTTTCTTT. Protein: CSATRGTGDTEAFF. This rearrangement joins TRBV20-1 to TRBJ1-1; TRBD1 matches at 7 bases. The CDR3 loop spans 14 amino acids. CDR1 and CDR2 from the germline V gene are DFQATT and SNEGSKA (reference sequence). The V and J ends lost 4 bases and 3 bases, in that order; junction bases with no gene match: 8.

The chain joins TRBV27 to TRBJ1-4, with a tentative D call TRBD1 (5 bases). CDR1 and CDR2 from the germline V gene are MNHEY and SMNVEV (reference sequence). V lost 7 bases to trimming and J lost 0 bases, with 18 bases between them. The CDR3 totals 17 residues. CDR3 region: CASTDRSYPATNEKLFF. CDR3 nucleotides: TGTGCCAGCACAGACAGAAGTTACCCCGCAACTAATGAAAAACTGTTTTTT.

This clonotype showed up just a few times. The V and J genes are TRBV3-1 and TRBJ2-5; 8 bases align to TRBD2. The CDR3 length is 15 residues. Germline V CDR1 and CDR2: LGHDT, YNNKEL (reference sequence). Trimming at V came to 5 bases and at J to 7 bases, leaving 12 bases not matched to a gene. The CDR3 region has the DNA TGTGCCAGCAGCAAATCATCTGCGGGGGGAGTGACCCAGTACTTC. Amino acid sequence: CASSKSSAGGVTQYF.

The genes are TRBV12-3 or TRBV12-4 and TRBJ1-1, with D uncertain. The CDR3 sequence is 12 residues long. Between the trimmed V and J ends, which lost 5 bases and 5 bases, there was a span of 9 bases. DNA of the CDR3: TGTGCCAGCAGTCCCCCGAGAACTGAAGCTTTCTTT. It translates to CASSPPRTEAFF.

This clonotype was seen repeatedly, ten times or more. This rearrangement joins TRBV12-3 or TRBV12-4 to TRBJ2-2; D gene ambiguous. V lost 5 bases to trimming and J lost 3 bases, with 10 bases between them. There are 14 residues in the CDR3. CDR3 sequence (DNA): TGTGCCAGCAGTGGGCGCCTATACACCGGGGAGCTGTTTTTT. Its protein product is CASSGRLYTGELFF.

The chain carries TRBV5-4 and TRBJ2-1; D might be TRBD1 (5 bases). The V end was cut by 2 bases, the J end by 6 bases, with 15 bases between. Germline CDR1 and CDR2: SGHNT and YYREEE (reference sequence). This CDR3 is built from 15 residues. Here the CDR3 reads CASSFVGRARNEQFF. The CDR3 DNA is TGTGCCAGCAGCTTTGTAGGCAGGGCGCGCAATGAGCAGTTCTTC.

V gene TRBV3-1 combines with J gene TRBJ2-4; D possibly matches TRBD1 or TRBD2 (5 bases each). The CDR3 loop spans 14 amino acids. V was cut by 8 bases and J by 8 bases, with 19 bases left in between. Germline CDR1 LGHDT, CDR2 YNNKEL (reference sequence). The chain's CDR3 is CASGGDSHWDIQYF. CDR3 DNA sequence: TGTGCCAGCGGGGGTGACTCCCATTGGGACATTCAGTACTTC. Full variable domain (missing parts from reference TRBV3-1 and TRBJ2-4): DTAVSQTPKYLVTQMGNDKSIKCEQNLGHDTMYWYKQDSKKFLKIMFSYNNKELIINETVPNRFSPKSPDKAHLNLHINSLELGDSAVYFCASGGDSHWDIQYFGAGTRLSVL.

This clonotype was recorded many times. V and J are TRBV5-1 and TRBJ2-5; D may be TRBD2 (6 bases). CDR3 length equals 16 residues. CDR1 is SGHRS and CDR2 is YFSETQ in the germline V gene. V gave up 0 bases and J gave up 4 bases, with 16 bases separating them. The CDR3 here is CASSLEPGRLAETQYF. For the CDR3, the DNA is TGCGCCAGCAGCTTGGAGCCGGGGAGGTTAGCAGAGACCCAGTACTTC. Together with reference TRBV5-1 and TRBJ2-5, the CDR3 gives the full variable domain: KAGVTQTPRYLIKTRGQQVTLSCSPISGHRSVSWYQQTPGQGLQFLFEYFSETQRNKGNFPGRFSGRQFSNSRSEMNVSTLELGDSALYLCASSLEPGRLAETQYFGPGTRLLVL.